The rows below give T cell receptor beta chains drawn from one sample of a study of blood T cell repertoires in COVID-19. The method was immunoSEQ multiplex PCR; TCRdb's version includes in-frame clones alone and lacks a portion of them. The data contain over 200,000 clones, 87% of them seen just once; the ten biggest clones take up 10% to 11%. The specimen sequenced was PBMCs or T cells enriched from blood (not recorded which). Every receptor here comes from a young man who had recovered from COVID-19. Each CDR3 is given with its conserved first and last residue. Clone sizes are given selectively: once, few, many, or a class where the clone is expanded.

TRBV19 | - | CASSLGLAAFASEQYF
TRBV5-4 | - | CASSSQVPDTQYF
TRBV10-2 | few | CASAAQVENEQFF
TRBV6-5 | - | CASSAGGLSTIYF
TRBV29-1 | - | CSVSDRNYGYTF
TRBV19 | - | CASSRGSAYNEQFF
TRBV10-3 | - | CAISQGVADGYTF
TRBV4-1 | once | CASSPWVQGYTDTQYF
TRBV5-5 | - | CASSLSTGATGELFF
TRBV29-1 | - | CSVESPAGMNTEAFF
TRBV7-2 | - | CASSPMGDGFYEQYF
TRBV10-3 | - | CAIRGLAGGTTGELFF
TRBV12-5 | - | CASARGQGATDTQYF
TRBV18 | - | CASSPWAGVYGYTF
TRBV28 | - | CASSFGGAGQETQYF
TRBV2 | - | CASTDNSPLHF
TRBV4-1 | few | CASSQLQGNTQYF
TRBV23-1 | - | CASSPRFSCEELFF
TRBV21-1 | few | CASTPPRGTGGSGANVLTF
TRBV4-3 | - | CASSPLEAGLNGYTF
TRBV6-5 | once | CASSYRGRPNEKLFF
TRBV3-1/TRBV3-2 | - | CASSPAGTSGSNEQFF
TRBV7-6 | - | CASSPTAVISYNEQFF
TRBV10-3 | once | CAISESYTAEAFF
TRBV4-2 | - | CASSQDGQGTDTQYF
TRBV6-5 | - | CASQQGEATEAFF
TRBV15 | few | CATSRDRRGQGLRNEKLFF
TRBV5-4 | - | CASSHGTSGRWEQYF